The sequence of this T cell receptor (beta chain) was determined in a study of breast tumors, draining lymph nodes, adjacent tissues. Broader study findings: Luminal-like breast cancer showed significantly greater tumor-nontumor repertoire similarity than basal-like breast cancer did. The data were judged consistent with most tumor T cells coming from lymph node and expanding in tumor. Tumor T cell lymph node origin was a supported hypothesis, not proven. Tumor TCR diversity was below lymph nodes but above nontumor tissue.

Samples came from axillary lymph nodes draining the breast cancer. The germline gives CDR1 SGHTA, CDR2 FQGNSA. The CDR3 consists of 15 residues. Trimming cost V 0 bases and J 4 bases; bases outside gene matches: 3. TCRdb itself ran the multiplex PCR reads through MiXCR, one entry per CDR3 protein. The repertoire holds around 230,000 distinct CDR3 sequences, with nearly 35% as singletons. Ten or more counts support this clonotype. Its antigen remains unknown. Sequencing was carried out using axillary lymph node tissue. The chain links TRBV7-2 to TRBJ2-1, with TRBD2 matching over 7 bases. This clonotype was obtained from a female donor with breast cancer. Some clones in this sample may be carry-over from other donors' samples. DNA for the CDR3: TGTGCCAGCAGCTTAGCGGGGGGGGTATACAATGAGCAGTTCTTC. Encoded protein: CASSLAGGVYNEQFF.